Shown below are 27 T cell receptor beta chains from a single sample sequenced in a study of T cell responses to AZD1222 COVID-19 vaccine. The table came from immunoSEQ multiplex PCR; TCRdb's copy has only in-frame clones and leaves some out. The sample yields some 200,000 clones, roughly 92% seen once. The input for sequencing was peripheral blood, taken 28 days after the second AZD1222 dose. The receptors originated from an adult who received the AZD1222 COVID-19 vaccine.

This sequence joins TRBV5-6 and TRBJ2-4; tentative D call: TRBD2 (5 bases). This CDR3 has 14 residues. Germline V lookup: CDR1 SGHDT, CDR2 YYEEEE. V lost 3 bases, J lost 1 base, and 8 bases lay in between. Here the CDR3 reads CASSSVAAKNIQYF. DNA of the CDR3: TGTGCCAGCAGCTCGGTAGCGGCCAAAAACATTCAGTACTTC.

The chain has TRBV18 and TRBJ1-5; 9 positions agree with TRBD1. CDR1 is KGHSH and CDR2 is LQKENI in the germline V gene. This CDR3 is 16 amino acids long. After removal of 2 bases from V and 4 bases from J, the junction contained 6 bases not matched to a gene. This CDR3 reads CASSPYRGLGNQPQHF. The CDR3 DNA sequence: TGTGCCAGCTCACCATACAGGGGGCTGGGTAATCAGCCCCAGCATTTT.

This rearrangement joins TRBV6-1 to TRBJ2-1; 7 bases fit TRBD2. The ends lost 2 bases at V and 5 bases at J; junction bases unmatched: 6. Germline CDR1 MNHNS, CDR2 SASEGT. This CDR3 has 15 residues. CDR3 amino acids: CASSESWEGHNEQFF. CDR3 coding DNA: TGTGCCAGCAGTGAAAGTTGGGAGGGTCACAATGAGCAGTTCTTC.

The V gene is TRBV20-1, the J gene TRBJ2-1; 7 nucleotides agree with TRBD2. The V gene's germline CDR1 is DFQATT and CDR2 SNEGSKA (reference sequence). The CDR3 spans 11 residues. J gave up 15 bases and V 0 bases, and 5 bases lay outside the gene matches. The CDR3 DNA follows: TGCAGTGCTAGAGATCCCGGGAGGTGGTTCTTC. This codes for CSARDPGRWFF.

This chain links TRBV28 with TRBJ2-7; 8 bases match TRBD2. Per germline, CDR1 MDHEN and CDR2 SYDVKM. V shed 8 bases, J shed 0 bases, and the junction held 6 bases outside the gene matches. This CDR3 contains 14 residues. The CDR3 protein is CASSIAGPSYEQYF. The CDR3 nucleotides are TGTGCCAGCTCCATAGCGGGACCCTCCTACGAGCAGTACTTC.

The rearrangement joins TRBV27 to TRBJ1-2; 10 bases align to TRBD1. This CDR3 spans 14 amino acids. Unmatched junction bases numbered 5, after V lost 8 bases and J lost 2 bases. In germline, CDR1 is MNHEY, CDR2 SMNVEV (reference sequence). CDR3 DNA: TGTGCCAGCCTGGGGACAGGGGCAAACTATGGCTACACCTTC. Protein product: CASLGTGANYGYTF.

The V and J genes are TRBV18 and TRBJ2-7; D is ambiguous. V was clipped by 8 bases and J by 5 bases, with 13 bases between them. The length of the CDR3 is 12 residues. Per germline, CDR1 KGHSH and CDR2 LQKENI. In DNA, the CDR3 is TGTGCCAGCGCACACCGGGTGCACGAGCAGTACTTC. Translating it yields CASAHRVHEQYF.

This rearrangement joins TRBV14 to TRBJ1-2, with 9 bases fitting TRBD1. This CDR3 is built from 12 residues. V trimming: 6 bases; J trimming: 8 bases; junction bases outside the gene matches: 4. In germline, CDR1 is SGHDN, CDR2 FVKESK. In nucleotides, the CDR3 is TGTGCCAGCAGTCGGGACAGGGACGGCTACACCTTC. Encoded protein: CASSRDRDGYTF.

The chain couples TRBV29-1 to TRBJ1-1, with D unclear. V was shortened by 8 bases and J by 2 bases, with 21 bases between the two germline ends. Looked up from germline, CDR1 is SQVTM and CDR2 is ANQGSEA. CDR3 length: 15 amino acids. CDR3 in DNA: TGCAGCTTTCGCAAAGGGTCGGGAATTAACACTGAAGCTTTCTTT. It is translated as CSFRKGSGINTEAFF.

V gene TRBV11-2 combines with J gene TRBJ1-3; no firm D call. The CDR3 consists of 14 residues. Trimming took 5 bases from V and 2 from J, leaving 10 bases between them. In germline, CDR1 is SGHAT, CDR2 FQNNGV. The CDR3 is CASSLRTAGNTIYF. In DNA, the CDR3 is TGTGCCAGCAGCCTCAGGACTGCTGGAAACACCATATATTTT.

This clone has more than one count but fewer than ten. The J gene is TRBJ2-1, the V gene TRBV5-1; 9 nucleotides match TRBD2. The CDR3 spans 14 residues. From germline, CDR1 is SGHRS and CDR2 YFSETQ. V was pared by 7 bases and J by 9 bases, with 11 bases of the junction left unmatched. The CDR3 spells CASARGRAAGEQFF. CDR3 DNA sequence: TGCGCCAGCGCCCGCGGGAGGGCCGCGGGTGAGCAGTTCTTC.

This rearrangement joins TRBV3-1 (or the pseudogene TRBV3-2) to TRBJ1-1; D gene uncertain. The CDR3 sequence is 12 residues long. Germline V gene data show CDR1 as LGHDT and CDR2 as YNNKEL (reference sequence). Trimming took off 11 bases at V and 0 bases at J, with 10 bases between the two ends. The CDR3 region has the DNA TGTGCCGCGCAGGACTTGAACACTGAAGCTTTCTTT. Residues: CAAQDLNTEAFF.

The chain couples TRBV2 to TRBJ2-6; D is ambiguous. This CDR3 comprises 13 residues. Germline V gives CDR1 SNHLY, CDR2 FYNNEI. Trimming removed 6 bases at V and 3 bases at J, with 6 bases between. CDR3 region: CASRGFGANVLTF. The DNA for the CDR3 is TGTGCCAGCAGGGGGTTTGGGGCCAACGTCCTGACTTTC.

The J gene is TRBJ1-5, the V gene TRBV19; no clear D. Trimming left V 3 bases short and J 0 bases short, with 12 bases between. The V gene's germline CDR1 is LNHDA and CDR2 SQIVND (reference sequence). The CDR3 runs 16 residues. The DNA for the CDR3 is TGTGCCAGTAGTATCGGTCAGCAGAATAGCAATCAGCCCCAGCATTTT. Its translation is CASSIGQQNSNQPQHF.

In regard to this clone: The conserved closing phenylalanine or tryptophan is absent in this CDR3, likely reflecting a read error. The DNA is omitted, as the CDR3 cannot be located on it reliably, and the CDR3 follows TCRdb's listing. The gene calls are TRBV5-1 and TRBJ1-2. The germline gives CDR1 SGHRS, CDR2 YFSETQ. The CDR3 is 16 residues long, counting both termini. CDR3 region: CASSHLILVRVLLGRV.

Written as DNA, the CDR3 is TGTGCCAGCAGCAAAGTAAGCGGGAGGGCCTCTGTTTCCCAGAACACCGGGGAGCTGTTTTTT. Its protein is CASSKVSGRASVSQNTGELFF. V gene TRBV21-1 combines with J gene TRBJ2-2; the D call in the table, TRBD2, was not verified against the DNA. TRBV21-1 is annotated as a pseudogene. This CDR3 contains 21 residues.

The CDR3 protein is CASSTSNPGQKNTGELFF. CDR3 nucleotide sequence: TGTGCCAGCAGCACCTCTAACCCGGGACAGAAGAACACCGGGGAGCTGTTTTTT. This chain joins TRBV21-1 and TRBJ2-2; TRBD1, the D gene given by the table, was not confirmed from the DNA. TRBV21-1 is termed a pseudogene. The length of the CDR3 is 18 residues.

In this sample, this clone turned up a few times. This chain joins TRBV6-4 and TRBJ1-5; no firm D call. The CDR3 covers 13 residues. From germline, CDR1 is MRHNA and CDR2 SNTAGT. Trimming removed 5 bases from V and 1 base from J, with 6 bases in between. The CDR3 nucleotides read TGTGCCAGCAGTACAGAAAGCAATCAGCCCCAGCATTTT. It translates to CASSTESNQPQHF.

V is TRBV4-2 and J is TRBJ2-2, with D maybe TRBD1 (6 bases). From germline, CDR1 is LGHNA and CDR2 YNFKEQ. The V end lost 0 bases, the J end lost 1 base, and 12 bases lay between the germline ends. The length of the CDR3 is 17 residues. The CDR3 sequence: CASSQDQQGWNTGELFF. The CDR3 DNA sequence: TGTGCCAGCAGCCAAGATCAACAGGGTTGGAACACCGGGGAGCTGTTTTTT.

The V call is TRBV4-2, the J call TRBJ2-1; the D gene could be TRBD1 or TRBD2 (5 bases each). CDR1 and CDR2 (germline): LGHNA, YNFKEQ. V lost 0 bases and J 2 bases, leaving 14 bases between the germline ends. The CDR3 contains 17 residues. The DNA for the CDR3 is TGTGCCAGCAGCCAAGATTTGGGACGGACGACCTACAATGAGCAGTTCTTC. Its translation is CASSQDLGRTTYNEQFF.

The V and J genes are TRBV7-6 and TRBJ2-3, with D perhaps TRBD2 (6 bases). The CDR3 sequence is 14 residues long. The V gene's germline CDR1 is SGHVS and CDR2 FNYEAQ. Trimming removed 3 bases at V and 6 bases at J, with 13 bases between. The CDR3 DNA reads as TGTGCCAGCAGCTTTGTGGGCGGAGGGGATACGCAGTATTTT. Translated: CASSFVGGGDTQYF.

The chain employs TRBV4-1 and TRBJ2-3, with 9 bases that match TRBD1. CDR1 and CDR2 (germline): MGHRA, YSYEKL. The CDR3 has 17 residues. Trimming took 2 bases from V and 2 from J; bases not matched to a gene: 8. The CDR3 is CASSQTSTGGFTDTQYF. The CDR3, as DNA: TGCGCCAGCAGCCAAACCTCGACAGGGGGTTTCACAGATACGCAGTATTTT.

This chain connects TRBV6-5 to TRBJ1-2, with TRBD1 identical over 9 bases. From germline, CDR1 is MNHEY and CDR2 SVGAGI. After removal of 0 bases from V and 3 bases from J, the junction contained 2 bases not matched to a gene. The CDR3 covers 15 residues. CDR3 in DNA: TGTGCCAGCAGTTACTCCGGGACAGGGCACTATGGCTACACCTTC. Residues: CASSYSGTGHYGYTF.

V and J are TRBV7-6 and TRBJ2-2; D remains ambiguous. Deletions cut 0 bases from V and 6 bases from J, with 2 bases between. CDR3 length equals 12 residues. Germline values: CDR1 SGHVS, CDR2 FNYEAQ. The DNA for the CDR3 is TGTGCCAGCAGCTTAGCGGCCGGGGAGCTGTTTTTT. It translates to CASSLAAGELFF.

The rearrangement joins TRBV3-1 (or the pseudogene TRBV3-2) to TRBJ1-1; no clear D gene. V lost 0 bases, J lost 1 base, and 9 bases lay in between. CDR3 length equals 15 residues. CDR1 and CDR2 (germline): LGHDT, YNNKEL (reference sequence). This CDR3 reads CASSQDQAANTEAFF. In nucleotides, the CDR3 is TGTGCCAGCAGCCAAGACCAGGCAGCGAACACTGAAGCTTTCTTT.

The V and J genes are TRBV19 and TRBJ1-2; D ambiguous. The CDR3 is 16 residues long. Germline CDR1 is LNHDA and CDR2 is SQIVND (reference sequence). Deletions cut 7 bases from V and 6 bases from J, with 24 bases between. The chain's CDR3 is CASTSSTRYYSDGYTF. The DNA for the CDR3 is TGTGCCAGTACCTCGTCCACCCGCTATTACAGCGATGGCTACACCTTC.

The chain carries TRBV19 and TRBJ1-2; the D is unclear. The germline CDR1 and CDR2 sequences are LNHDA and SQIVND (reference sequence). CDR3 size: 14 residues. V gave up 1 base and J gave up 6 bases, with 12 bases separating them. The CDR3 DNA follows: TGTGCCAGTAGTATAGCCTTACACCGGAATGGCTACACCTTC. It translates to CASSIALHRNGYTF.